This TCR beta chain was found in a study of Graves' ophthalmopathy and Graves' hyperthyroidism. There are 14 residues in the CDR3. Germline lookup yields CDR1 SGDLS and CDR2 YYNGEE. V was trimmed by 0 bases and J by 2 bases, leaving 9 bases between them. This clonotype was recorded a few times. From RNA, the CDR3 regions of TCR beta chains were amplified and sequenced. HTBI-primed RT-PCR formed the first round, and a multiplex PCR formed the second. Each CDR3 protein is one row after TCRdb ran MiXCR on the multiplex PCR reads. The table lists some 520,000 distinct CDR3 sequences, roughly 14% of them singletons.

This receptor was obtained from a woman aged 25 to 39 with Graves' ophthalmopathy. The genes are TRBV9 and TRBJ2-7; TRBD1 might be the D (6 bases). Specimen: blood. Here the CDR3 reads CASSVAGVAYEQYF. Written as DNA, the CDR3 is TGTGCCAGCAGCGTAGCAGGGGTGGCCTACGAGCAGTACTTC.